This paragraph reports one T cell receptor (beta chain). Antigen: not known. A quantitative 5'-RACE method, one with molecular barcodes, was used to make TCR beta libraries. TCRdb fed the 5' RACE reads into MiXCR, producing one record per CDR3 protein. The profile shows 250,000 or so distinct CDR3 sequences, approximately 10% of them singletons. The entry originates in a study of CD8 T cells in ankylosing spondylitis. Study-level points and caveats: Peripheral blood samples showed relatively rare disease-linked clones, and these clones were CD8+. As reported, disease-linked clones showed significant enrichment in matched ankylosing spondylitis synovial fluid. For ankylosing spondylitis blood, a TCR beta motif of under 10 highly homologous variants appeared characteristic.

The V gene lost 1 base and the J gene lost 7 bases, with 12 bases spanning the gap. The CDR3 covers 13 residues. Germline V lookup: CDR1 SGHKS, CDR2 YYEKEE (reference sequence). This clonotype was obtained from a male donor with ankylosing spondylitis or in good health (not recorded which). Sequenced material: blood, either unsorted or a sorted T cell fraction (not recorded which). The chain recombines TRBV5-5 with TRBJ2-7; D gene ambiguous. Here the CDR3 reads CASSLFSGWEQYF. CDR3 bases: TGTGCCAGCAGCTTGTTCTCGGGCTGGGAGCAGTACTTC.